The T cell receptor beta chain under discussion was sequenced for a study of blood T cell repertoires in COVID-19. Study summary: PBMCs, B-cell-depleted T cells, or T cells were the source of the cDNA or gDNA that made up the material.

This clone came up a few times. Trimming left V 0 bases short and J 3 bases short, with 11 bases between. The CDR3 totals 15 residues. The germline gives CDR1 MGHRA, CDR2 YSYEKL. In the authors' workflow: Researchers report that nucleated cell counts were estimated from reference gene primer amplification. Sequenced by immunoSEQ multiplex PCR; TCRdb stores in-frame clones only, minus some. V and J calls plus clone size are reproduced from that table; the DNA served to infer D and trimming. The sample lists hundreds of thousands of clones, 80% to 90% occurring once. Sequences were obtained from peripheral blood. The clonotype comes from a woman aged 80 or older with active or convalescent COVID-19. This chain joins TRBV4-1 and TRBJ1-2; D not certain. CDR3 sequence: CASSQDWGVDYGYTF. CDR3 bases: TGCGCCAGCAGCCAAGATTGGGGAGTGGACTATGGCTACACCTTC.